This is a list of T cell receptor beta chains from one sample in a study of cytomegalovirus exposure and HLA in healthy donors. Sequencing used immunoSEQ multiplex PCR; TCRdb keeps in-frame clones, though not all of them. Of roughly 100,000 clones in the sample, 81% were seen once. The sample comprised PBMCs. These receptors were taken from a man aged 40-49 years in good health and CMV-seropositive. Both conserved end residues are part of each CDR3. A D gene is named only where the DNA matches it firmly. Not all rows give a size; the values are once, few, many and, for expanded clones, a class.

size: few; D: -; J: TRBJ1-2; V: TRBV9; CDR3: CASSVEQGYGYTF; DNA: TGTGCCAGCAGCGTAGAGCAGGGCTATGGCTACACCTTC
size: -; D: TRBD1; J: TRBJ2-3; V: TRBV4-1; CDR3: CASSRTGALPGTQYF; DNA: TGCGCCAGCAGTCGGACAGGCGCCCTCCCGGGGACGCAGTATTTT
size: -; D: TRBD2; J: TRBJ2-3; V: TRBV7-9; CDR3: CASSLARSLAGGRDTQYF; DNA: TGTGCCAGCAGCTTAGCGCGTAGTCTAGCGGGGGGAAGGGATACGCAGTATTTT
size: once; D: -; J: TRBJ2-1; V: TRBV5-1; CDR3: CASSLAGLNEQFF; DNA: TGCGCCAGCAGCTTGGCAGGACTGAATGAGCAGTTCTTC
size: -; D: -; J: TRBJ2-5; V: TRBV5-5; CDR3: CASSSLSSTQETQYF; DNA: TGTGCCAGCAGCTCTCTATCGTCCACCCAAGAGACCCAGTACTTC
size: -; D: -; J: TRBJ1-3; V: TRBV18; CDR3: CASSPNRDGNTIYF; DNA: TGTGCCAGCTCACCAAACAGGGATGGAAACACCATATATTTT
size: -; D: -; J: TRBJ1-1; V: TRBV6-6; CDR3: CASSYVGGNTEAFF; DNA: TGTGCCAGCAGTTACGTCGGGGGGAACACTGAAGCTTTCTTT
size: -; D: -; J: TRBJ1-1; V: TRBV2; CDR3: CATQRQSNTEAFF; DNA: TGTGCCACACAGAGACAGAGTAACACTGAAGCTTTCTTT
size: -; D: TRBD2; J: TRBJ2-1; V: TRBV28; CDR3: CASSLWASGRRNNEQFF; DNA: TGTGCCAGCAGTTTATGGGCTAGCGGGAGGAGAAACAATGAGCAGTTCTTC
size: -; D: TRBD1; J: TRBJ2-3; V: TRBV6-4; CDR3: CASSDGTGADTQYF; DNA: TGTGCCAGCAGTGACGGGACAGGGGCAGATACGCAGTATTTT
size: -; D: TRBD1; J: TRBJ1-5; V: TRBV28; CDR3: CASSRQGGYSNQPQHF; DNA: TGTGCCAGCAGTAGGCAGGGGGGTTATAGCAATCAGCCCCAGCATTTT
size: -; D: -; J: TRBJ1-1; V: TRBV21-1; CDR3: CASSPGQGINTEAFF; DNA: TGTGCCAGCAGCCCCGGACAGGGGATCAACACTGAAGCTTTCTTT
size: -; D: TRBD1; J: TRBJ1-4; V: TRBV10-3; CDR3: CAISESTGGGEKLFF; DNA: TGTGCCATCAGTGAGTCAACAGGGGGAGGTGAAAAACTGTTTTTT
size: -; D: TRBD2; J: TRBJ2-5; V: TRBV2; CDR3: CASSARASGQETQYF; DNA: TGTGCCAGCAGCGCTCGGGCTAGCGGACAAGAGACCCAGTACTTC
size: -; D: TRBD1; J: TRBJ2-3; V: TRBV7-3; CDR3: CASSGTGGADTQYF; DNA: TGTGCCAGCAGCGGGACAGGGGGAGCAGATACGCAGTATTTT
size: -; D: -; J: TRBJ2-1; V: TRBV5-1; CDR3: CASSLEGVEQFF; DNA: TGCGCCAGCAGCTTGGAGGGGGTTGAGCAGTTCTTC
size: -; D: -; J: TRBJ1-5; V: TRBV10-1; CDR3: CASSEPGQPQHF; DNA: TGCGCCAGCAGTGAGCCGGGGCAGCCCCAGCATTTT
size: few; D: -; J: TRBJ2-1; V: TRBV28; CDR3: CASSEYNEQFF; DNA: TGTGCCAGCAGTGAGTACAATGAGCAGTTCTTC